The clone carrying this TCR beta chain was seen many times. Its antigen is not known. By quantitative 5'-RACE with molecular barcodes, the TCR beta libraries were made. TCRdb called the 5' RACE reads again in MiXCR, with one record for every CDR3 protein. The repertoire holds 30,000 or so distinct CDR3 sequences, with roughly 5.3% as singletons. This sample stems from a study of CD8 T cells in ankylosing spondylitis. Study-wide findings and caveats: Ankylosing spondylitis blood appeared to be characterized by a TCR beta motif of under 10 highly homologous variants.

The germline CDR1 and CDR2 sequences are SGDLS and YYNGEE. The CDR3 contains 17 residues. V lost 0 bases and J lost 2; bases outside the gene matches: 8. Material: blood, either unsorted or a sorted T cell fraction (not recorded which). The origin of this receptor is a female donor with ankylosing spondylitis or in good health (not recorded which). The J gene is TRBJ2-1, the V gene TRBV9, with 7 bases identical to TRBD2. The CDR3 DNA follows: TGTGCCAGCAGCGTAGGAGGGGAGGGGAGTCCCTACAATGAGCAGTTCTTC. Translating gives CASSVGGEGSPYNEQFF.